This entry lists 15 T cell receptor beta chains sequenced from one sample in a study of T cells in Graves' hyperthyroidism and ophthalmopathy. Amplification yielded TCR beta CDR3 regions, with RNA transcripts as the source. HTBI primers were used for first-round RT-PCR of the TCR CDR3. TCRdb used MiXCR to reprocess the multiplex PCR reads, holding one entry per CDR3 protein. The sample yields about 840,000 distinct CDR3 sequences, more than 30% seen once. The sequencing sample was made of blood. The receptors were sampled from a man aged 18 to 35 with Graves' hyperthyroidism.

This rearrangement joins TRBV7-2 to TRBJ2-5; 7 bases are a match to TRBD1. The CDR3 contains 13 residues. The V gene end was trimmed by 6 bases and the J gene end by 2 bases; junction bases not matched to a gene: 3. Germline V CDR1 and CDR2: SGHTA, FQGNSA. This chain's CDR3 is CASSKGQQETQYF. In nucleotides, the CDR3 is TGTGCCAGCAGTAAGGGACAGCAAGAGACCCAGTACTTC.

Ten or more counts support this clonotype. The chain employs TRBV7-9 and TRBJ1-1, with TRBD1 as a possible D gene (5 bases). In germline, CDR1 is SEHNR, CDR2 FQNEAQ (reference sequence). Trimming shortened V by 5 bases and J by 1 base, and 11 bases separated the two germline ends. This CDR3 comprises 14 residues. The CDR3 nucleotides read TGTGCCAGCAGCGGTGTAACAGGGAACACTGAAGCTTTCTTT. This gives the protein CASSGVTGNTEAFF.

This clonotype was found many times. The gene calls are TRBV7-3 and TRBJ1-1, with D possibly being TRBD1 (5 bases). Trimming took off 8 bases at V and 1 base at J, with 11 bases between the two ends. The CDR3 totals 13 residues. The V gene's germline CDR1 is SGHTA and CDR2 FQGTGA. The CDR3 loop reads CASAPGRNTEAFF. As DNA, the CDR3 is TGTGCCAGCGCACCGGGGCGGAACACTGAAGCTTTCTTT.

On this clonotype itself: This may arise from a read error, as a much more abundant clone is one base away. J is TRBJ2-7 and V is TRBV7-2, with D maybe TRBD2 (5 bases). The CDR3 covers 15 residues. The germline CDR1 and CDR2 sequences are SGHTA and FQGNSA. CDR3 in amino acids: CASGLGLGSSYEQYF. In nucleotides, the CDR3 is TGTGCCAGCGGCTTAGGTCTGGGGAGCTCCTACGAGCAGTACTTC.

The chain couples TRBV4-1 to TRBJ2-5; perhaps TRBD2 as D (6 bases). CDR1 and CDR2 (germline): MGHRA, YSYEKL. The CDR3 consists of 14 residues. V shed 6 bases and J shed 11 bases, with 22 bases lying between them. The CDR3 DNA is TGCGCCAGCAGGGATGAAGCGGGTATCGGGGAGCAGTACTTC. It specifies CASRDEAGIGEQYF.

CDR3 loop: CATSSEDGYNSPLHF. CDR3 DNA: TGTGCCACCAGCAGTGAGGACGGATATAATTCACCCCTCCACTTT. This chain uses TRBV15 with TRBJ1-6; D remains unclear. The CDR3 length is 15 residues. Germline CDR1 reads LNHNV; CDR2 reads YYDKDF (reference sequence). The V and J ends lost 3 bases and 4 bases respectively, with 10 bases between them.

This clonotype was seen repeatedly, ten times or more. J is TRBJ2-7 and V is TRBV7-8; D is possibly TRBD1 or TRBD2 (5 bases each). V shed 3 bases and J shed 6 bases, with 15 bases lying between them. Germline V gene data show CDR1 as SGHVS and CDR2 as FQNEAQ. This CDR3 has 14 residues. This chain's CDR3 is CASSFYGERGEQYF. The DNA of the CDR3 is TGTGCCAGCAGCTTTTACGGGGAAAGGGGCGAGCAGTACTTC.

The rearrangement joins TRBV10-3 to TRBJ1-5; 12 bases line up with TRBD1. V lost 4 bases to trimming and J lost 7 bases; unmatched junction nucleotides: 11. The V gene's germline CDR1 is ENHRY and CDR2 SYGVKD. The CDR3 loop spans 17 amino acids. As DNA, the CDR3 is TGTGCCATCAGTGCGACCGGGACAGGGGGCGAAGTACAGCCCCAGCATTTT. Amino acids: CAISATGTGGEVQPQHF.

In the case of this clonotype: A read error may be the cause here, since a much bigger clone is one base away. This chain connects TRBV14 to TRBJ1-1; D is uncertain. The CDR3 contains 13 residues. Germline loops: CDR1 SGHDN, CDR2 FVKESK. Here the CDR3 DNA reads TGTGCCAGCAGCCAGGTGGTAAACACTGAAGCTTCCTTT. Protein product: CASSQVVNTEASF.

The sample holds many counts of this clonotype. CDR3 bases: TGCAGCGTTGAGCTGAACACTGAAGCTTTCTTT. Its protein product is CSVELNTEAFF. This chain joins TRBV29-1 and TRBJ1-1; D not resolved. This CDR3 is built from 11 residues. In germline, CDR1 is SQVTM, CDR2 ANQGSEA. V shed 3 bases and J shed 0 bases, with 2 bases lying between them.

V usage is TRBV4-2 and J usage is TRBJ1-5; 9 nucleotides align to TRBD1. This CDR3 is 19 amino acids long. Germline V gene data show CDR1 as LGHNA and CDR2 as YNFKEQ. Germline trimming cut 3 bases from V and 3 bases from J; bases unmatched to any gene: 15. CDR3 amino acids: CASSHEPRTGEDDNQPQHF. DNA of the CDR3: TGTGCCAGCAGCCATGAGCCTAGGACAGGGGAGGATGACAATCAGCCCCAGCATTTT.

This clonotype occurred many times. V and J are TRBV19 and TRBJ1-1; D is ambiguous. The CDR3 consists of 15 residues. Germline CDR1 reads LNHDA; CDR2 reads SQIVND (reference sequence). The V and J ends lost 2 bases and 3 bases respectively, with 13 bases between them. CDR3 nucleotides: TGTGCCAGTAGTATACTATACGCGGGAGACACTGAAGCTTTCTTT. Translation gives CASSILYAGDTEAFF.

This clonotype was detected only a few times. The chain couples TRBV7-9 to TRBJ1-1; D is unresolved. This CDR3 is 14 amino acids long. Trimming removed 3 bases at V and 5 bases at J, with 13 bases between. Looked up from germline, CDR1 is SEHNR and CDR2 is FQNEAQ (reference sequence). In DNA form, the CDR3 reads TGTGCCAGCAGCTTCGGCGGAGGGTGGACTGAAGCTTTCTTT. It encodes CASSFGGGWTEAFF.

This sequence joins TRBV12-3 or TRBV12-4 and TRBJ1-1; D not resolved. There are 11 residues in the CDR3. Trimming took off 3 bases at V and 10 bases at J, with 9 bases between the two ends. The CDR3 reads CASSFSGVAFF. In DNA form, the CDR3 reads TGTGCCAGCAGTTTCTCTGGGGTAGCTTTCTTT.

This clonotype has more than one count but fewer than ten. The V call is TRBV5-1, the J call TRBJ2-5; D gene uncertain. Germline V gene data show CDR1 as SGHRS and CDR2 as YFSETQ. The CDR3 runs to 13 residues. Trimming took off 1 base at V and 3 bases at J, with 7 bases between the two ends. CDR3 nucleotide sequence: TGCGCCAGCAGCTTGTCTGCAGAAGAGACCCAGTACTTC. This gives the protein CASSLSAEETQYF.